This TCR beta chain originates from a study of T cell repertoires in cytomegalovirus infection (dated by TCRdb to the late 2010s). About the study as a whole: The peptide stimulations were aimed at well-studied HLA-B-restricted epitopes as well as recently identified HLA-C-restricted CMV epitopes, whose presentation resists viral immunomodulation. The HLA type of each donor mattered for the analysis, because public TCR beta signatures pointed to carriage of CMV infection along with the matching HLA type.

Explained via the paper, the treatment or condition label denotes: in vitro stimulation with specific CMV peptide epitopes to enrich CMV-specific T cells. With regard to this clonotype: Its specific antigen is unknown. No quality values exist for individual bases; no much larger clone is one base distant.

This sample was sequenced with an Illumina HiSeq 1500. TCRdb passed the public sequencing reads through fastp at Q25 and MiXCR, retaining productive beta sequences. One record per CDR3 amino acid sequence lists the most common genes and DNA. For this sample there are 140,000 to 150,000 distinct CDR3 sequences; 25% to 35% appear just once. The ten largest account for around half of the sample. Overall study outcomes, separate from this receptor: The ex vivo response was dominated by HLA-C-restricted CMV-specific TCR beta clonotypes, and the single most frequent clonotype in two of eight donors was supplied by these HLA-C-restricted clonotypes. In both this cohort and an independent roughly 350-donor cohort, the cumulative frequency of public TCR beta family members distinguished carriers of CMV infection plus the relevant HLA type.

Taken from cysteine to phenylalanine, the CDR3 has 15 residues. CDR3 DNA is the only sequence kept; it has 45 bases, read in frame from the first base. The germline V gene (reference sequence) supplies CDR1 SEHNR and CDR2 FQNEAQ. Germline trimming: 1 base from V, 4 bases from J; junction bases outside gene matches: 6. The specimen was CD8+ T cells from cultured PBMCs, collected from culture after CMV antigen stimulation. The source is a human donor in good health (CMV status not recorded). Some clones in this sample may be carry-over from other donors' samples. The chain is assembled from TRBV7-9 and TRBJ1-2, and 7 junctional nucleotides match TRBD1. In nucleotide form, the sequence is TGTGCCAGCAGCTTAGGAGGGACAGAGTTCTATGGCTACACCTTC. This encodes CASSLGGTEFYGYTF.